This T cell receptor (beta chain) was profiled in a study of CD8+CD57+ T cells in acquired aplastic anemia. Study-wide context: Recorded DNA amounts for sorted CD4+ and CD8+ cells had an average of around 3.5 ug. Whole-study results and caveats: Both patients and controls carried the same twenty-nine CD8+ CDR3 sequences.

There are 14 residues in the CDR3. Germline lookup yields CDR1 LNHNV and CDR2 YYDKDF (reference sequence). Deletions cut 5 bases from V and 3 bases from J, with 14 bases between. Patients included in sequencing had previously demonstrated CD8+CD57+ cell expansion by flow cytometry. There were no patients without severe acquired aplastic anemia. Worth noting for this clonotype: Its antigen remains unidentified.

Profiling of TCR beta VDJ combinations and CDR3 sequences used genomic DNA as template. TCRdb processed the reads anew with MiXCR; each CDR3 protein has one entry. Of just over 150,000 distinct CDR3 sequences listed, about 50% are singletons. This chain connects TRBV15 to TRBJ2-7, with D perhaps TRBD2 (6 bases). The receptor was derived from a human donor with aplastic anemia. The sequenced sample consisted of sorted CD4+, CD8+, or CD8+CD57+ T cells (not recorded which) from PBMCs. CDR3 region: CATSAVWGGYEQYF. The CDR3 region has the DNA TGTGCCACCAGCGCGGTGTGGGGAGGCTACGAGCAGTACTTC.